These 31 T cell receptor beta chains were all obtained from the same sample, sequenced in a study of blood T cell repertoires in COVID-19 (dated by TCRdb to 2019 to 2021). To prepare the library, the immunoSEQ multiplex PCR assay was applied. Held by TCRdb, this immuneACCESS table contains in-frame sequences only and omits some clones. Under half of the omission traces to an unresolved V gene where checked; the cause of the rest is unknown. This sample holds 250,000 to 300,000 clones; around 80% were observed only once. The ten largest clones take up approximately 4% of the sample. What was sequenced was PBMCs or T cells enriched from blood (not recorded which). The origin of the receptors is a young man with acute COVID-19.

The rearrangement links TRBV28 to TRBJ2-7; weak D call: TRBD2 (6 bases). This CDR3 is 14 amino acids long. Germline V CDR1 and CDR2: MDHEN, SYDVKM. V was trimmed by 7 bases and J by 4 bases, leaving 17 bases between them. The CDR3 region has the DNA TGTGCCAGCACAAGACGGGGGAGAGTTTACGAGCAGTACGTC. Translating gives CASTRRGRVYEQYV.

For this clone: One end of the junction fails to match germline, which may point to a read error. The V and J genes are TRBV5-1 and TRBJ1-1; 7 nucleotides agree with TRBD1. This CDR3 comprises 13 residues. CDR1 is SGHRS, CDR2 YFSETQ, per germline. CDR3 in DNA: TGTGCCAGCAGCGGGGACAGTTTAATAGCAGCTTTCTTT. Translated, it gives CASSGDSLIAAFF.

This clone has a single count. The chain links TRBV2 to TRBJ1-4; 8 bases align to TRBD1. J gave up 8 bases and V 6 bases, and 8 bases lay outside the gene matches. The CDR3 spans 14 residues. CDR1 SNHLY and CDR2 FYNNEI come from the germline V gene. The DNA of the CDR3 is TGTGCCAGCAGCCGACAGGGGTTAAAGGAAAAACTGTTTTTT. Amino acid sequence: CASSRQGLKEKLFF.

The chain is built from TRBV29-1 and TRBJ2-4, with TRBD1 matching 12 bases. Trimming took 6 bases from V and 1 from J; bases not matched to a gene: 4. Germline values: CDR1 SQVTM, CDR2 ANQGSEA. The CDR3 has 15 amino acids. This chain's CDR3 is CSVGDRGRAKNIQYF. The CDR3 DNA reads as TGCAGCGTGGGGGACAGGGGGCGGGCCAAAAACATTCAGTACTTC.

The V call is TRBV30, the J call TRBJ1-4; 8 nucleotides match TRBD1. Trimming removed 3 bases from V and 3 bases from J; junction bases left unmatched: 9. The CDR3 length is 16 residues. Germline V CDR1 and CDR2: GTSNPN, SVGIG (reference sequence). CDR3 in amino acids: CAWRVKDRGPNEKLFF. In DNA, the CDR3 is TGTGCCTGGAGGGTAAAAGACAGGGGACCTAATGAAAAACTGTTTTTT. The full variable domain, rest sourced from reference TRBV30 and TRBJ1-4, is SQTIHQWPATLVQPVGSPLSLECTVEGTSNPNLYWYRQAAGRGLQLLFYSVGIGQISSEVPQNLSASRPQDRQFILSSKKLLLSDSGFYLCAWRVKDRGPNEKLFFGSGTQLSVL.

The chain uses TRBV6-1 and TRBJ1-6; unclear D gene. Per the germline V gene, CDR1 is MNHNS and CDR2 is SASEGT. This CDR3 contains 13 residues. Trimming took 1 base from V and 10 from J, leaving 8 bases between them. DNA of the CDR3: TGTGCCAGCAGTGAAGAGCGGAACTCACCCCTCCACTTT. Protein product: CASSEERNSPLHF.

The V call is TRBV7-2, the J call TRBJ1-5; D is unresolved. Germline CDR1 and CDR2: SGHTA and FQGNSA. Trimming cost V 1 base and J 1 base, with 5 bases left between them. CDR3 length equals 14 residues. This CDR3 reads CASSLERSNQPQHF. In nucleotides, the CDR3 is TGTGCCAGCAGCTTAGAACGGAGCAATCAGCCCCAGCATTTT.

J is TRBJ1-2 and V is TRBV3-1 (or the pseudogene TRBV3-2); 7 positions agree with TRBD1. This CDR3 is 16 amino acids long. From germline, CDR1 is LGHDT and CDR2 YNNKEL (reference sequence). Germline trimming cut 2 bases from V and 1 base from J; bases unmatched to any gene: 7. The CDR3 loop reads CASSQRQGLLNYGYTF. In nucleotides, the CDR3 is TGTGCCAGCAGCCAACGACAGGGCCTGCTTAACTATGGCTACACCTTC.

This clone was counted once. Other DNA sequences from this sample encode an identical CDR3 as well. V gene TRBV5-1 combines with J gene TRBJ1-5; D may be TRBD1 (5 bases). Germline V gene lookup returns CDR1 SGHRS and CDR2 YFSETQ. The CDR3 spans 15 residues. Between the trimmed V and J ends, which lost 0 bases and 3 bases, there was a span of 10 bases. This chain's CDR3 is CASSLEGVANQPQHF. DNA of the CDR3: TGCGCCAGCAGCTTGGAAGGGGTGGCCAATCAGCCCCAGCATTTT.

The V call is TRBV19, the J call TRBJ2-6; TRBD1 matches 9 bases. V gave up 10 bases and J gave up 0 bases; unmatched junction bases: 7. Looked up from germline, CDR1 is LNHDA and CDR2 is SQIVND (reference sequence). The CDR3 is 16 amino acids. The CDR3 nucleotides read TGTGCCACCACACAGGGGGCGCCCTCTGGGGCCAACGTCCTGACTTTC. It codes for CATTQGAPSGANVLTF.

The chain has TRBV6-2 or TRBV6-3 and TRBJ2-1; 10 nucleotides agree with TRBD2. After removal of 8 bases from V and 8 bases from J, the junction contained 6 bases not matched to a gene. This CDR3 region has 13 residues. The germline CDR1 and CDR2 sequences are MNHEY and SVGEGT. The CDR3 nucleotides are TGTGCCAGCGGCCTAGCGGGGGTGCATGAGCAGTTCTTC. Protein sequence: CASGLAGVHEQFF.

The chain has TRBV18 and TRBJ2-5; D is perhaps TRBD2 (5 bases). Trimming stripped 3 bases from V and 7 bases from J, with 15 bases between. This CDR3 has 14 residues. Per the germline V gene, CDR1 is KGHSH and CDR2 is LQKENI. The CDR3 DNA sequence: TGTGCCAGCTCACCGGAGGTTGTAAAAGGGACCCAGTACTTC. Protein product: CASSPEVVKGTQYF. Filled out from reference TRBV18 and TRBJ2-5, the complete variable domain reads NAGVMQNPRHLVRRRGQEARLRCSPMKGHSHVYWYRQLPEEGLKFMVYLQKENIIDESGMPKERFSAEFPKEGPSILRIQQVVRGDSAAYFCASSPEVVKGTQYFGPGTRLLVL.

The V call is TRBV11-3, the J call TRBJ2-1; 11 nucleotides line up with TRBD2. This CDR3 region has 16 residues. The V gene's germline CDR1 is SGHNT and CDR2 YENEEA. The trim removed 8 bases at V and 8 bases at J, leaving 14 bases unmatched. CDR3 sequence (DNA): TGTGCCAGCGCCTCCCTTTTAGCGGGAGGGCCACATGAGCAGTTCTTC. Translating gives CASASLLAGGPHEQFF.

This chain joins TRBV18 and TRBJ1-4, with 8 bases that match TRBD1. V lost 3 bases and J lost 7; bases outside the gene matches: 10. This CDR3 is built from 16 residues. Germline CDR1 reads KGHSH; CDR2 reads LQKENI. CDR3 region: CASSPRQGASVEKLFF. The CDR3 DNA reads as TGTGCCAGCTCACCGCGGCAGGGGGCATCGGTTGAAAAACTGTTTTTT.

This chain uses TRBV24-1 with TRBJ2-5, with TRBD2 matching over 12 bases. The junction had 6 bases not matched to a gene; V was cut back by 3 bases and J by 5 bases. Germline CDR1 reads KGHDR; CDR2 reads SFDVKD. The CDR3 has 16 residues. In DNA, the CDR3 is TGTGCCACCAGTGATCGGGGCCTAGCGGGAGGGGAGACCCAGTACTTC. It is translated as CATSDRGLAGGETQYF.

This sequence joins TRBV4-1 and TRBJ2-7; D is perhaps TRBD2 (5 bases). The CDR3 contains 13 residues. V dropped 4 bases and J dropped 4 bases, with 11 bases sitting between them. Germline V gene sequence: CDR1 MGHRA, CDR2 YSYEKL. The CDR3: CASSRGSGYEQYV. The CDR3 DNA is TGCGCCAGCAGCCGAGGAAGCGGTTACGAGCAGTACGTC.

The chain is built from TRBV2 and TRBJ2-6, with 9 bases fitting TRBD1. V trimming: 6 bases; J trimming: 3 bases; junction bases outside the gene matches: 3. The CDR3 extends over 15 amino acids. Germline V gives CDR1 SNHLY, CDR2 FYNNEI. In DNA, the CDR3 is TGTGCCAGCAGGACAGGGGGAGGTGGGGCCAACGTCCTGACTTTC. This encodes CASRTGGGGANVLTF.

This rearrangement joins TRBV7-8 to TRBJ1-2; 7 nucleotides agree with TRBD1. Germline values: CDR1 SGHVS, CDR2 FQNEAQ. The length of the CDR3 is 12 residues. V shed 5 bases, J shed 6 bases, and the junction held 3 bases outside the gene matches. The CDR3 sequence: CASSVTGDGYTF. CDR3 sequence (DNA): TGTGCCAGCAGCGTAACAGGGGATGGCTACACCTTC.

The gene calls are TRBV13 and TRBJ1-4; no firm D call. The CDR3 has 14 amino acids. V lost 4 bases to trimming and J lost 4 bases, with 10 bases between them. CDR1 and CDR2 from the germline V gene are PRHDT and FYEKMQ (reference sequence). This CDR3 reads CASSSWALNEKLFF. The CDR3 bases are TGTGCCAGCAGCTCATGGGCTCTTAATGAAAAACTGTTTTTT.

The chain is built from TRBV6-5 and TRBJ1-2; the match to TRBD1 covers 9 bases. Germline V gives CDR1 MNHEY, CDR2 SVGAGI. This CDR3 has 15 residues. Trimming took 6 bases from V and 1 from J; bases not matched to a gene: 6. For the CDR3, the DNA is TGTGCCAGCAGGGACAGGGGCCACCTTAACTATGGCTACACCTTC. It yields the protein CASRDRGHLNYGYTF.

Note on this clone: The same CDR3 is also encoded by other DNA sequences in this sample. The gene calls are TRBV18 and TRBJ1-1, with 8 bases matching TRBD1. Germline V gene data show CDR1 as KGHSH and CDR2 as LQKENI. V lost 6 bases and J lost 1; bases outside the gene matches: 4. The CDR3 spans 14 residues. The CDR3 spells CASSLGQANTEAFF. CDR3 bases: TGTGCCAGCTCCCTGGGACAGGCGAACACTGAAGCTTTCTTT.

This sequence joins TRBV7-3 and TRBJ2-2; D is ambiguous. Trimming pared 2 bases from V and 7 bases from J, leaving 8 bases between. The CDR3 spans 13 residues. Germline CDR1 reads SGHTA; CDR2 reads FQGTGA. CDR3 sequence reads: CASSLGSSGELFF. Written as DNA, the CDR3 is TGTGCCAGCAGCTTAGGTTCGAGCGGGGAGCTGTTTTTT. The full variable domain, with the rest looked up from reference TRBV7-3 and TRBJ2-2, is GAGVSQTPSNKVTEKGKYVELRCDPISGHTALYWYRQSLGQGPEFLIYFQGTGAADDSGLPNDRFFAVRPEGSVSTLKIQRTERGDSAVYLCASSLGSSGELFFGEGSRLTVL.

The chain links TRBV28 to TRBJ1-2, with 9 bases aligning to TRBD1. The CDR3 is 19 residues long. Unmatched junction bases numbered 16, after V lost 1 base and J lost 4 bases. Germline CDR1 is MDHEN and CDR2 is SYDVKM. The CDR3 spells CASSLFQGTGIRSFYGYTF. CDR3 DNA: TGTGCCAGCAGTTTATTCCAGGGGACAGGGATCCGCAGTTTCTATGGCTACACCTTC.

CDR3 residues: CASSSSSNPGANVLTF. The CDR3 DNA follows: TGCGCCAGCAGCTCCTCCAGTAATCCTGGGGCCAACGTCCTGACTTTC. The V and J genes are TRBV5-1 and TRBJ2-6; the D is unclear. V was cut by 3 bases and J by 2 bases, with 12 bases left in between. Looked up from germline, CDR1 is SGHRS and CDR2 is YFSETQ. This CDR3 region has 16 residues.

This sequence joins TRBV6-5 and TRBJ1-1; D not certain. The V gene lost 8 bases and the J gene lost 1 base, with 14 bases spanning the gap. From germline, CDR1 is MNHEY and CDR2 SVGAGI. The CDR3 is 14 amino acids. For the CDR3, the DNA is TGTGCCAGCGGTTTGGGCACGACGAACACTGAAGCTTTCTTT. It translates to CASGLGTTNTEAFF.

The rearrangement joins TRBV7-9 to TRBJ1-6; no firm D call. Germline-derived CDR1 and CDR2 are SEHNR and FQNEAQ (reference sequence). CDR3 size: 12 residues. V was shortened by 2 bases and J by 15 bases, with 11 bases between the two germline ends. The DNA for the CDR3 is TGTGCCAGCAGCTTAATTCCGGGAATCCTCCACTTT. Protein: CASSLIPGILHF.

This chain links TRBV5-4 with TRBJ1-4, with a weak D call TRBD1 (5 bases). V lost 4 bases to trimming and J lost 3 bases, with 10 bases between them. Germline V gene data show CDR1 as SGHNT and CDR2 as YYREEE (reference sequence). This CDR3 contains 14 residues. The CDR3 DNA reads TGTGCCAGCAGCGGGGGGACGTCTAATGAAAAACTGTTTTTT. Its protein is CASSGGTSNEKLFF.

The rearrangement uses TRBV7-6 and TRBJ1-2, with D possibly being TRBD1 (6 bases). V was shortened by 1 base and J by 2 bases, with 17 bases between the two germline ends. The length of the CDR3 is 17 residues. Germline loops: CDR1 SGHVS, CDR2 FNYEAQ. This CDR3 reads CASSLGTGTRGNYGYTF. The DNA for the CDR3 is TGTGCCAGCAGCTTAGGAACCGGGACAAGGGGAAACTATGGCTACACCTTC. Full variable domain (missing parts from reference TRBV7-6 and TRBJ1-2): GAGVSQSPRYKVTKRGQDVALRCDPISGHVSLYWYRQALGQGPEFLTYFNYEAQQDKSGLPNDRFSAERPEGSISTLTIQRTEQRDSAMYRCASSLGTGTRGNYGYTFGSGTRLTVV.

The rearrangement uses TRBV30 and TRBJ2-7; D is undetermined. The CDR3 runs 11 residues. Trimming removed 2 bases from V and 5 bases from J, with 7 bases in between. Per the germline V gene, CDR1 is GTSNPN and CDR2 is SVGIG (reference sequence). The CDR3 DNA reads TGTGCCTGGAGTAAATTTAACGAGCAGTACGTC. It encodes CAWSKFNEQYV.

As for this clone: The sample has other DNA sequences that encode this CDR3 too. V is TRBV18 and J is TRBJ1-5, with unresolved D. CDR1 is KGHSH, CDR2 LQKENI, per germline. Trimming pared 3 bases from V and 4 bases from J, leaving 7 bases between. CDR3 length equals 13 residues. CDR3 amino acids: CASSPGSNQPQHF. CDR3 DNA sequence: TGTGCCAGCTCACCGGGGAGTAATCAGCCCCAGCATTTT.

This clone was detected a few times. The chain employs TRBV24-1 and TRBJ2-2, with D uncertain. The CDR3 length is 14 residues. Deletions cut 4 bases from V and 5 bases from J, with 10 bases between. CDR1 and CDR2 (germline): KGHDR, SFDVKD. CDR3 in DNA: TGTGCCACCAGTGACCCGCGAGGTACCGGGGAGCTGTTTTTT. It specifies CATSDPRGTGELFF.